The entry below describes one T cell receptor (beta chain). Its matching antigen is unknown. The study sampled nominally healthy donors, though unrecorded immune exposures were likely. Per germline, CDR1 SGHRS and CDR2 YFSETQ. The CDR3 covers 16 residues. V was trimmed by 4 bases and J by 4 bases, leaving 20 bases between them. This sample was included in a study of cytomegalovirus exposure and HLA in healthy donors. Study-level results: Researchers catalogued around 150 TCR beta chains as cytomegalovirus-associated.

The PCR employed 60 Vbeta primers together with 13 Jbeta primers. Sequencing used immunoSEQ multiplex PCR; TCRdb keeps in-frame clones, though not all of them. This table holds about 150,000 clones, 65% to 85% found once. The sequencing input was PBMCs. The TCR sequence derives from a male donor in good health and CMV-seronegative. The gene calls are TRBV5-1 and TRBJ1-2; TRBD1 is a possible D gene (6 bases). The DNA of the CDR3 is TGCGCCAGCAGCCCGTATGGGGAAGGGACATTCTATGGCTACACCTTC. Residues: CASSPYGEGTFYGYTF.